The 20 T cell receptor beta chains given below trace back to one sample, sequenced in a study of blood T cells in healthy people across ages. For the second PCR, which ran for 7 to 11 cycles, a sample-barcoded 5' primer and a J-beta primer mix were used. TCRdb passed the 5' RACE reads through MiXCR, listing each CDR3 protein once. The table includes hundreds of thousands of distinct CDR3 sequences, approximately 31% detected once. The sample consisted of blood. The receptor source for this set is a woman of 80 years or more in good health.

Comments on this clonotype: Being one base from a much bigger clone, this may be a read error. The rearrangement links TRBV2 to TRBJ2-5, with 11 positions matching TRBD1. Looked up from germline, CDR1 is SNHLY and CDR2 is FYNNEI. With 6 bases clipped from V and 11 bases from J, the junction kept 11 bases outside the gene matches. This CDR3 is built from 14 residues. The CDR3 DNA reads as TGTGCCAGCAGCGCGGGACAGGGGGTAAATGAGCAGTACTTC. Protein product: CASSAGQGVNEQYF.

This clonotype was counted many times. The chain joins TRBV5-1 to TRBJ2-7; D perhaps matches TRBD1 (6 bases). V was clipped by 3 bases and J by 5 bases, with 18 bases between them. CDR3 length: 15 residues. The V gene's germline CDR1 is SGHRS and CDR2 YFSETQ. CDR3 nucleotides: TGCGCCAGCAGCTCGGTTGGTGGCAGGGGCGACGAGCAGTACTTC. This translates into CASSSVGGRGDEQYF. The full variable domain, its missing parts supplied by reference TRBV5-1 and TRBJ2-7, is KAGVTQTPRYLIKTRGQQVTLSCSPISGHRSVSWYQQTPGQGLQFLFEYFSETQRNKGNFPGRFSGRQFSNSRSEMNVSTLELGDSALYLCASSSVGGRGDEQYFGPGTRLTVT.

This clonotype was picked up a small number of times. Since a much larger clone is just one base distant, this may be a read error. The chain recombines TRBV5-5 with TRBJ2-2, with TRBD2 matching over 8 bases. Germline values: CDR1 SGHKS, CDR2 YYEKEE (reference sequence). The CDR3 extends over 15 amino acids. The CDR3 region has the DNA TGTGCCAGCCAGCGGGGGCCCACGAACACCGGGGGGCTGTTTTTT. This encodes CASQRGPTNTGGLFF.

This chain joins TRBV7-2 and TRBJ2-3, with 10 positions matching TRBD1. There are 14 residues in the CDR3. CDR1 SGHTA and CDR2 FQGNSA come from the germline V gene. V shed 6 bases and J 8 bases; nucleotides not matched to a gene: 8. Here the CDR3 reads CASSSGTGVRTQYF. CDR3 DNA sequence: TGTGCCAGCAGTTCCGGGACAGGGGTTCGTACGCAGTATTTT. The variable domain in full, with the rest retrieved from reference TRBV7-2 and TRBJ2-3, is GAGVSQSPSNKVTEKGKDVELRCDPISGHTALYWYRQSLGQGLEFLIYFQGNSAPDKSGLPSDRFSAERTGGSVSTLTIQRTQQEDSAVYLCASSSGTGVRTQYFGPGTRLTVL.

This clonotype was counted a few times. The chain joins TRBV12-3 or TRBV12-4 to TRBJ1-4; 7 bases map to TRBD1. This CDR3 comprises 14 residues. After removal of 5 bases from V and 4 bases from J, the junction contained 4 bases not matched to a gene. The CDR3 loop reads CASSPGTDNEKLFF. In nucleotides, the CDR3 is TGTGCCAGCAGTCCCGGGACAGATAATGAAAAACTGTTTTTT.

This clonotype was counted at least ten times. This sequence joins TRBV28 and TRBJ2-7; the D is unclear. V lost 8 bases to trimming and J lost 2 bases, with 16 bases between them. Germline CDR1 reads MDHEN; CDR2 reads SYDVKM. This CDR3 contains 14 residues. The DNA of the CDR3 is TGTGCCAGCCAGCGTGACCAGCAACCCTACGAGCAGTACTTC. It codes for CASQRDQQPYEQYF.

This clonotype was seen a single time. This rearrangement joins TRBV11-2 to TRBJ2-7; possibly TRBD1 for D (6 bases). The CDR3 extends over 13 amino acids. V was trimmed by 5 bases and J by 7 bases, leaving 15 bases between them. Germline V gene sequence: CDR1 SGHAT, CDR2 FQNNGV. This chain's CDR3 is CASSIAGAWEQYF. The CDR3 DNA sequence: TGTGCCAGCAGCATCGCAGGGGCTTGGGAGCAGTACTTC.

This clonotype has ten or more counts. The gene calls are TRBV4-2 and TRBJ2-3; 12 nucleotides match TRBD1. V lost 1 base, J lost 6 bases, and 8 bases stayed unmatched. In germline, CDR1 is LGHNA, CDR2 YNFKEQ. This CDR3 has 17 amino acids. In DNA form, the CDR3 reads TGTGCCAGCAGCCAAGTAAGGGGACAGGGGGCAGGGGATACGCAGTATTTT. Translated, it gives CASSQVRGQGAGDTQYF.

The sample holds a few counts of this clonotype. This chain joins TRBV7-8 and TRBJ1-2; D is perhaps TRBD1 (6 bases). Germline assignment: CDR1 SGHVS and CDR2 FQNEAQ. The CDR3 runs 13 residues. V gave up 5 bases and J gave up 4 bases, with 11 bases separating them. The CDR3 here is CASSRIGGYGYTF. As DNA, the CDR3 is TGTGCCAGCAGCCGTATAGGGGGCTATGGCTACACCTTC.

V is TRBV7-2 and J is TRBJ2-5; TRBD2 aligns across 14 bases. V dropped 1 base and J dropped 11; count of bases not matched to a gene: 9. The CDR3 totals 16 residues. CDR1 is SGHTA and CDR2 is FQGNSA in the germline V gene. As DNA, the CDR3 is TGTGCCAGCAGCTTAGTGGGGACTAGCGGGGGAAATGAGCAGTACTTC. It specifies CASSLVGTSGGNEQYF.

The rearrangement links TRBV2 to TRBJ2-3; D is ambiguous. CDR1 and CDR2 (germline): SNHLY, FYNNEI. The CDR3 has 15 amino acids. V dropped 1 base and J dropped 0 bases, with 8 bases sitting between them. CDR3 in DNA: TGTGCCAGCAGTGAAGTCGGGCGGAGCACAGATACGCAGTATTTT. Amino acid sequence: CASSEVGRSTDTQYF.

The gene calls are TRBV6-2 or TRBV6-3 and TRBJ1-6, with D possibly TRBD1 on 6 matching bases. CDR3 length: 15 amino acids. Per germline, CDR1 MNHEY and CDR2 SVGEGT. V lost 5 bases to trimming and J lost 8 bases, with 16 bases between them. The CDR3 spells CASSPPGRGYSPLHF. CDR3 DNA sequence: TGTGCCAGCAGTCCACCAGGTAGGGGGTATTCACCCCTCCACTTT.

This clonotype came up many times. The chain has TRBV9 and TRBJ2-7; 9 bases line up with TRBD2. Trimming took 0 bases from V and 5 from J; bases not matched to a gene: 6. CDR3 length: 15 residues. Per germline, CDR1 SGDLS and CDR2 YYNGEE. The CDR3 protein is CASSVGGSGGHEQYF. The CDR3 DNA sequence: TGTGCCAGCAGCGTAGGGGGTAGCGGGGGTCACGAGCAGTACTTC.

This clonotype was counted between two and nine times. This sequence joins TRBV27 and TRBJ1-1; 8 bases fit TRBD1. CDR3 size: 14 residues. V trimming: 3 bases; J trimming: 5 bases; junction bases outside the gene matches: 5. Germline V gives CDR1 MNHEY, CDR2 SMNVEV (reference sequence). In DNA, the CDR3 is TGTGCCAGCAGTTTTCGACAGGGGCGGACTGAAGCTTTCTTT. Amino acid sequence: CASSFRQGRTEAFF.

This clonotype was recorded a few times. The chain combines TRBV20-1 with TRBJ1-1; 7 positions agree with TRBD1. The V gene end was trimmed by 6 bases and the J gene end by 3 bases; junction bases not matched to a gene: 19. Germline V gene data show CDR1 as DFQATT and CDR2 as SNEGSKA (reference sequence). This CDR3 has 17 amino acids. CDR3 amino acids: CSANYLRDSKFYTEAFF. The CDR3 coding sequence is TGCAGTGCCAACTACCTCCGGGACAGCAAGTTTTACACTGAAGCTTTCTTT.

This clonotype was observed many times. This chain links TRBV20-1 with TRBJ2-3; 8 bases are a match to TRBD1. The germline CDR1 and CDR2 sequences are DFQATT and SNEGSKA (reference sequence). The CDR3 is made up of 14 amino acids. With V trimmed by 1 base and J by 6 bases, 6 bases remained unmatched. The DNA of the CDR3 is TGCAGTGCTAGAGTGACAGGGGTGTACGATACGCAGTATTTT. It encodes CSARVTGVYDTQYF.

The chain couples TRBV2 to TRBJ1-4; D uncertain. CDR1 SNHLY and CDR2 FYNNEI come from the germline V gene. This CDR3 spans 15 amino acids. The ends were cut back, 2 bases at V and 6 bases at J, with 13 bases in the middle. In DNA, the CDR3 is TGTGCCAGCAGTGAATCGACTCGAAGGGATGAAAAACTGTTTTTT. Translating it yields CASSESTRRDEKLFF. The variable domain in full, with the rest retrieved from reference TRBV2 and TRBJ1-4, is EPEVTQTPSHQVTQMGQEVILRCVPISNHLYFYWYRQILGQKVEFLVSFYNNEISEKSEIFDDQFSVERPDGSNFTLKIRSTKLEDSAMYFCASSESTRRDEKLFFGSGTQLSVL.

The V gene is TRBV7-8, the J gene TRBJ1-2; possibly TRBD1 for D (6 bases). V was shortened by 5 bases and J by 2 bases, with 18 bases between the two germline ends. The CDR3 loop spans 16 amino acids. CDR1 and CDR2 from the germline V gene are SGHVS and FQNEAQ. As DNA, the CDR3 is TGTGCCAGCAGCCGATCCGGGGGGGCTAGGAACTATGGCTACACCTTC. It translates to CASSRSGGARNYGYTF.

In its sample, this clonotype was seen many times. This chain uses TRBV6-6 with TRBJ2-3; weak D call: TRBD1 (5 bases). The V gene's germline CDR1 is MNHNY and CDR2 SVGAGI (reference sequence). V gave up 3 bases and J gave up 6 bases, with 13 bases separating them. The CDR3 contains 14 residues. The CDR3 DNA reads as TGTGCCAGCAGTTATCCCGACAGAACCGATACGCAGTATTTT. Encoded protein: CASSYPDRTDTQYF.

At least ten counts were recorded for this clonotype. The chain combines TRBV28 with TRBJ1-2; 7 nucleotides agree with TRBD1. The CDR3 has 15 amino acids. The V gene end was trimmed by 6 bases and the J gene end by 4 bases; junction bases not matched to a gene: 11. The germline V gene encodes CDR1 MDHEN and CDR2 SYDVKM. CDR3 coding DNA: TGTGCCAGCAGCTTTCAGGGGGGCCGGTCCTATGGCTACACCTTC. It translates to CASSFQGGRSYGYTF.